This T cell receptor beta chain appears in the sequencing data of a study of T cells after yellow fever vaccination (dated by TCRdb to the late 2010s). About the investigation overall: Libraries from fractions with low cell numbers were prepared with the SMART-Seq v4 Ultra Low Input RNA kit. To follow T-cell clones before and after both primary and booster YFV17D yellow fever vaccination, bulk TCR alpha and beta repertoires underwent longitudinal sequencing. Two healthy male donors made up the cohort, one aged 18 to 30 years and the other aged 30 to 40 years. Blood was collected at multiple timepoints before and after primary and secondary immunization, and bulk PBMC replicates and cell subsets were isolated.

The CDR3 starts with the cysteine, ends with the valine, and has 13 residues. This entry keeps only the CDR3 DNA: 39 bases, framed from base 1. V and J lose 6 bases and 0 bases, and a span of 12 bases separates them. CDR1 and CDR2, looked up from the germline V gene (reference sequence), are DFQATT and SNEGSKA. Synthesis of TCR cDNA relied on 5'RACE template switching, a step that introduced a universal primer site along with unique molecular identifiers. Priming of cDNA synthesis was performed from both the TCR alpha and TCR beta constant segments. Libraries were amplified in two PCR steps, with sample barcodes and sequencing adapters added in the second step. Sequencing of the libraries was done on either Illumina HiSeq 2500 (2x100 bp) or NovaSeq (2x150 bp). On the authors' methods: MIGEC was used to demultiplex reads and collapse the reads into UMI consensus sequences, and MiXCR was used for V(D)J alignment. Vaccine-responding clonotypes were defined with edgeR using replicate PBMC samples, requiring FDR below 0.01 and a log2 fold change above 5 up to day 15. CD4 or CD8 identity was assigned to each bulk clonotype according to whether the clonotype was present at higher abundance in the sequenced CD4 repertoire or the sequenced CD8 repertoire. Clonotypes enriched at least 10-fold in dextramer-positive over dextramer-negative fractions were defined as NS4B-specific, and CD4-biased clonotypes were excluded. TCRdb redid the processing of the public reads, applying fastp at Q25 and MiXCR, and retained in-frame beta chains. Under each unique CDR3 protein, matching rows form one entry showing the most common genes and DNA. None of the V and J calls come from the authors' own analysis; TCRdb made them. For this sample there are approximately 85,000 distinct CDR3 sequences; about 14% appear just once. The ten largest account for just under 25% of the sample.

This clonotype was found once. Within one base of it there is no much larger clone, and no base qualities were kept. A lone read offers only weak evidence. This specimen's treatment or condition label, per the study, means: live attenuated yellow fever vaccine strain. PBMCs were isolated from peripheral blood using a standard Ficoll-Paque protocol. With anti-CD3 and anti-CD8 staining plus a dextramer loaded with the yellow fever NS4B epitope peptide, the researchers sorted epitope-specific CD8 T cells. RNA was extracted with TriZol from bulk PBMCs, CD4 and CD8 fractions, and dextramer-positive and dextramer-negative fractions. The study at large found these results: Computational filtering was needed because FACS-sorted repertoires could contain abundant contaminating clonotypes from the bulk population. A small share of clonotypes was detected in both CD4 and CD8 compartments, with the overlap likely arising from convergent recombination. Compared with the primary T-cell response, the secondary T-cell response was weaker but faster, peaking on day 5 rather than day 15. The study included only two donors, which limits how far the findings can be generalized. After the booster, most of the clones that had expanded following primary vaccination were detected again (around 97% of CD4 and around 90% of CD8), which suggests that memory was broadly maintained.

The sample here was CD8+ T cells not binding an NS4B(214-222) dextramer, sorted from PBMCs, taken less than 25 days after the first yellow fever vaccination. Taken with the paper, the label for cell subset or site translates to: NS4B epitope dextramer-negative CD8 T cells. The clonotype was recovered from a man between 18 and 35 years old who received the YFV17D yellow fever vaccine. This sequence uses TRBV20-1 and TRBJ2-7, with an unclear D gene assignment. The nucleotide sequence reads as follows: TGCAGTGCGACAACGTCCAGCTCCTACGAGCAGTACGTC. Its coded protein is CSATTSSSYEQYV.